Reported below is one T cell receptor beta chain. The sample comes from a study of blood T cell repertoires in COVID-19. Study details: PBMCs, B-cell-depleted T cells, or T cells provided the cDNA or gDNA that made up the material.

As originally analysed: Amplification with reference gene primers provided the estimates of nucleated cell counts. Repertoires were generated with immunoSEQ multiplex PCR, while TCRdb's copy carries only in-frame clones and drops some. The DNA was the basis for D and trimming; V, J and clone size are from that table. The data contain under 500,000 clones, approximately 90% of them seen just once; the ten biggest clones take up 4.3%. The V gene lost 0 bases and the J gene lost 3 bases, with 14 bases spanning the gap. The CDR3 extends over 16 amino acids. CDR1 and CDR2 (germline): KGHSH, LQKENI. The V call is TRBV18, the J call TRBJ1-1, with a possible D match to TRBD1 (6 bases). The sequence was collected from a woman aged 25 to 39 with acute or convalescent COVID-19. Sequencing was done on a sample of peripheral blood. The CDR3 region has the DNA TGTGCCAGCTCACCACCGACAGGTAATGCGGACACTGAAGCTTTCTTT. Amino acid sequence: CASSPPTGNADTEAFF.